The 15 T cell receptor beta chains given below trace back to one sample, sequenced in a study of T cell repertoires in cytomegalovirus infection. No cognate antigen is known for these TCRs. TCRdb reprocessed the reads via MiXCR and lists one record per CDR3 protein. The sample consists of around 78,000 distinct CDR3 sequences, roughly 40% of them appearing once. The sample was CD8+ T cells from cultured PBMCs, taken from culture after CMV antigen stimulation. Every receptor here comes from a human donor in good health (CMV status not recorded). Some clones in this sample may be carry-over from other donors' samples.

V and J are TRBV7-2 and TRBJ1-2; 7 positions agree with TRBD1. Germline CDR1 SGHTA, CDR2 FQGNSA. J was trimmed by 0 bases and V by 4 bases; bases with no gene match: 8. This CDR3 spans 16 amino acids. The DNA for the CDR3 is TGTGCCAGCAGCTCGACAGGGAGATATACTAACTATGGCTACACCTTC. The encoded protein is CASSSTGRYTNYGYTF.

This chain links TRBV7-2 with TRBJ2-5, with TRBD2 as a possible D gene (5 bases). V dropped 4 bases and J dropped 2 bases, with 17 bases sitting between them. This CDR3 has 16 amino acids. Germline-derived CDR1 and CDR2 are SGHTA and FQGNSA. This CDR3 reads CASSSGEGPTQETQYF. Here the CDR3 DNA reads TGTGCCAGCAGCTCCGGAGAGGGCCCCACTCAAGAGACCCAGTACTTC.

Only a few counts were recorded for this clonotype. In DNA form, the CDR3 reads TGTGCCAGCAGGCGGACTAGCGGGGGGCCCGATGAGCAGTTCTTC. This sequence encodes CASRRTSGGPDEQFF. The genes are TRBV6-1 and TRBJ2-1, with 14 bases matching TRBD2. The CDR3 loop spans 15 amino acids. J lost 8 bases, V lost 6 bases, and 6 bases had no gene match. Germline CDR1 is MNHNS and CDR2 is SASEGT.

The chain combines TRBV29-1 with TRBJ1-1; tentatively, D is TRBD1 (6 bases). V lost 1 base to trimming and J lost 6 bases, with 9 bases between them. The V gene's germline CDR1 is SQVTM and CDR2 ANQGSEA. The CDR3 runs 12 residues. CDR3 in DNA: TGCAGCGTTGAAGGGCAGGGGCCTGAAGCTTTCTTT. Its protein is CSVEGQGPEAFF.

The CDR3 loop is CSGGGANTGELFF. In DNA, the CDR3 is TGCAGCGGCGGGGGGGCGAACACCGGGGAGCTGTTTTTT. V and J are TRBV29-1 and TRBJ2-2; 9 positions agree with TRBD2. The ends lost 7 bases at V and 0 bases at J; junction bases unmatched: 0. In germline, CDR1 is SQVTM, CDR2 ANQGSEA. This CDR3 has 13 residues.

This chain uses TRBV12-3 or TRBV12-4 with TRBJ1-2; D ambiguous. The V gene lost 3 bases and the J gene lost 4 bases, with 9 bases spanning the gap. This CDR3 contains 13 residues. CDR3 DNA: TGTGCCAGCAGTTTTACAATCACCTATGGCTACACCTTC. It is translated as CASSFTITYGYTF.

This clonotype has only a few counts. The chain links TRBV6-5 to TRBJ2-7, with D perhaps given as TRBD1 or TRBD2 (6 bases each). Looked up from germline, CDR1 is MNHEY and CDR2 is SVGAGI. The CDR3 contains 17 residues. Trimming left V 6 bases short and J 1 base short, with 22 bases between. The CDR3 spells CASSLTIIEGGSYEQYF. The CDR3 region has the DNA TGTGCCAGCAGCCTTACAATTATTGAGGGGGGATCCTACGAGCAGTACTTC.

This clonotype was seen repeatedly, ten times or more. This sequence joins TRBV7-2 and TRBJ1-5; tentatively, D is TRBD1 (5 bases). Germline V gene lookup returns CDR1 SGHTA and CDR2 FQGNSA. Trimming removed 3 bases at V and 8 bases at J, with 17 bases between. This CDR3 contains 15 residues. The CDR3 reads CASSFQPLGGEPQHF. The CDR3 DNA reads as TGTGCCAGCAGCTTTCAACCACTGGGGGGAGAGCCCCAGCATTTT.

In its sample, this clonotype was seen a few times. One end of the junction varies from germline; a read error may be responsible. The J gene is TRBJ2-1, the V gene TRBV7-8, with D maybe TRBD1 (6 bases). The germline CDR1 and CDR2 sequences are SGHVS and FQNEAQ. The CDR3 totals 12 residues. The CDR3 DNA reads TGTGCCAGCAGCGCCACAGGGAATTCCGGGGTCTTC. Its protein product is CASSATGNSGVF.

V is TRBV7-6 and J is TRBJ2-7; tentatively, D is TRBD1 (7 bases). V dropped 8 bases and J dropped 6 bases, with 35 bases sitting between them. This CDR3 comprises 19 residues. The germline V gene encodes CDR1 SGHVS and CDR2 FNYEAQ. The CDR3 loop reads CASGSGLTHPGQPFREQYF. The CDR3 DNA follows: TGTGCCAGCGGAAGCGGGCTCACCCATCCGGGACAGCCCTTCCGCGAGCAGTACTTC.

This clonotype was counted ten times or more. The chain is built from TRBV27 and TRBJ1-1; TRBD1 matches at 9 bases. With 5 bases clipped from V and 3 bases from J, the junction kept 7 bases outside the gene matches. Germline assignment: CDR1 MNHEY and CDR2 SMNVEV (reference sequence). This CDR3 has 15 amino acids. The CDR3 protein is CASSLQGARYTEAFF. CDR3 bases: TGTGCCAGCAGTCTACAGGGGGCGAGGTACACTGAAGCTTTCTTT.

This chain links TRBV4-1 with TRBJ2-2, with 12 bases fitting TRBD2. V lost 1 base to trimming and J lost 3 bases; unmatched junction nucleotides: 0. The CDR3 covers 16 residues. CDR1 MGHRA and CDR2 YSYEKL come from the germline V gene. CDR3 amino acids: CASSQASGGDTGELFF. The CDR3 DNA is TGCGCCAGCAGCCAAGCTAGCGGGGGGGACACCGGGGAGCTGTTTTTT.

A remark on this clonotype: A junction end diverges from the germline sequence, so it may reflect a read error. The chain recombines TRBV7-2 with TRBJ2-1, with 10 bases lining up with TRBD2. CDR1 and CDR2 from the germline V gene are SGHTA and FQGNSA. The CDR3 runs to 18 residues. In DNA form, the CDR3 reads TGTGCCAGCAGCCTAGCGCTAATGGGAGCGGGGGGGCCGAATGAGCAGTTCTTC. It translates to CASSLALMGAGGPNEQFF.

V usage is TRBV5-5 and J usage is TRBJ2-3; perhaps TRBD2 as D (6 bases). The V and J ends lost 2 bases and 0 bases respectively, with 16 bases between them. There are 17 residues in the CDR3. In germline, CDR1 is SGHKS, CDR2 YYEKEE (reference sequence). The CDR3: CASSFGRGGSSTDTQYF. Written as DNA, the CDR3 is TGTGCCAGCAGCTTCGGGCGGGGCGGATCTAGCACAGATACGCAGTATTTT.

V usage is TRBV12-5 and J usage is TRBJ1-1; D is uncertain. Trimming left V 0 bases short and J 1 base short, with 9 bases between. The CDR3 is made up of 15 amino acids. CDR1 LGHNT and CDR2 FRNRAP come from the germline V gene. Written as DNA, the CDR3 is TGTGCTAGTGGTTTGGTTGGCGGCAGGAACACTGAAGCTTTCTTT. It encodes CASGLVGGRNTEAFF.